A single sample gave rise to the 23 T cell receptor beta chains below, sequenced in a study of blood T cell repertoires in COVID-19. Method: immunoSEQ multiplex PCR; TCRdb's copy keeps in-frame clones and lacks some. The data contain 25,000 to 35,000 clones, 90% to 95% of them singletons. The specimen was peripheral blood. These receptor sequences come from a human donor with active COVID-19. The donor label of this sample is uncertain.

The chain uses TRBV28 and TRBJ2-1; 10 nucleotides line up with TRBD2. The J segment lost 8 bases and the V segment lost 3 bases, leaving 10 bases of the junction unmatched. Germline assignment: CDR1 MDHEN and CDR2 SYDVKM. This CDR3 is 16 amino acids long. This CDR3 is CASSFGPGTSEDEQFF. CDR3 sequence (DNA): TGTGCCAGCAGTTTCGGGCCCGGGACTAGCGAGGATGAGCAGTTCTTC. Supplemented by reference TRBV28 and TRBJ2-1, the full variable domain reads DVKVTQSSRYLVKRTGEKVFLECVQDMDHENMFWYRQDPGLGLRLIYFSYDVKMKEKGDIPEGYSVSREKKERFSLILESASTNQTSMYLCASSFGPGTSEDEQFFGPGTRLTVL.

The chain carries TRBV19 and TRBJ2-7; possibly TRBD1 for D (6 bases). Trimming pared 5 bases from V and 4 bases from J, leaving 12 bases between. Germline V gene lookup returns CDR1 LNHDA and CDR2 SQIVND (reference sequence). This CDR3 has 13 residues. The chain's CDR3 is CASSYRAQYEQYF. The CDR3 DNA reads as TGTGCCAGTAGTTACAGGGCACAGTACGAGCAGTACTTC.

The rearrangement uses TRBV7-9 and TRBJ1-2; possible D gene TRBD1, 6 bases. The CDR3 consists of 14 residues. Trimming cost V 5 bases and J 6 bases, with 16 bases left between them. Germline V gives CDR1 SEHNR, CDR2 FQNEAQ (reference sequence). The CDR3 coding sequence is TGTGCCAGCAGCCGCTCTACAGGGACCGATGGCTACACCTTC. Protein product: CASSRSTGTDGYTF. The complete variable domain, with remaining parts taken from reference TRBV7-9 and TRBJ1-2, reads DTGVSQNPRHKITKRGQNVTFRCDPISEHNRLYWYRQTLGQGPEFLTYFQNEAQLEKSRLLSDRFSAERPKGSFSTLEIQRTEQGDSAMYLCASSRSTGTDGYTFGSGTRLTVV.

The J gene is TRBJ2-3, the V gene TRBV7-9, with 9 bases identical to TRBD1. CDR1 and CDR2 (germline): SEHNR, FQNEAQ (reference sequence). The CDR3 has 15 residues. The trim removed 3 bases at V and 6 bases at J, leaving 7 bases unmatched. The CDR3 sequence: CASSFVDRGSDTQYF. In DNA, the CDR3 is TGTGCCAGCAGCTTCGTGGACAGGGGATCTGATACGCAGTATTTT.

The J gene is TRBJ2-5, the V gene TRBV6-6, with a weak D call TRBD1 (6 bases). The CDR3 length is 14 residues. Germline V gene sequence: CDR1 MNHNY, CDR2 SVGAGI (reference sequence). Trimming left V 0 bases short and J 4 bases short, with 9 bases between. Written as DNA, the CDR3 is TGTGCCAGCAGTTACTCGAAACAGGGAGAGACCCAGTACTTC. It encodes CASSYSKQGETQYF.

The chain has TRBV7-9 and TRBJ2-1; the match to TRBD2 covers 12 bases. The J segment lost 7 bases and the V segment lost 1 base, leaving 2 bases of the junction unmatched. The CDR3 consists of 15 residues. Germline CDR1 and CDR2: SEHNR and FQNEAQ (reference sequence). CDR3 amino acids: CASSLGLAGVNEQFF. The CDR3 nucleotides are TGTGCCAGCAGCTTAGGACTAGCGGGAGTGAATGAGCAGTTCTTC.

The chain links TRBV7-8 to TRBJ2-2, with 8 bases matching TRBD2. V was pared by 3 bases and J by 4 bases, with 7 bases of the junction left unmatched. Looked up from germline, CDR1 is SGHVS and CDR2 is FQNEAQ. This CDR3 has 16 amino acids. CDR3 nucleotides: TGTGCCAGCAGCTTCGGGGGGGGCGCTTCCACCGGGGAGCTGTTTTTT. Translated, it gives CASSFGGGASTGELFF.

V gene TRBV25-1 combines with J gene TRBJ1-2, with a tentative D call TRBD1 (5 bases). Germline CDR1 is MGHDK and CDR2 is SYGVNS. V was pared by 10 bases and J by 7 bases, with 22 bases between. The CDR3 totals 14 residues. CDR3 nucleotides: TGTGCCACCAAGGGGCAGGGTCGGGTTGGTGGCTACACCTTC. Residues: CATKGQGRVGGYTF.

This chain joins TRBV19 and TRBJ2-1; D call uncertain. Germline CDR1 and CDR2: LNHDA and SQIVND (reference sequence). Between the trimmed V and J ends, which lost 3 bases and 5 bases, there was a span of 8 bases. The CDR3 totals 13 residues. The CDR3 nucleotides read TGTGCCAGTAGTATGCGCGGCAACAATGAGCAGTTCTTC. Amino acids: CASSMRGNNEQFF.

This chain links TRBV28 with TRBJ1-2; D possibly corresponds to TRBD1 (6 bases). CDR1 and CDR2 (germline): MDHEN, SYDVKM. This CDR3 has 13 amino acids. The ends were cut back, 7 bases at V and 2 bases at J, with 11 bases in the middle. The CDR3 DNA is TGTGCCAGCATGCTGACAGGAAACTATGGCTACACCTTC. Translated: CASMLTGNYGYTF.

This chain links TRBV7-9 with TRBJ2-7; D perhaps matches TRBD2 (6 bases). The V and J ends lost 3 bases and 0 bases respectively, with 12 bases between them. The CDR3 contains 15 residues. In germline, CDR1 is SEHNR, CDR2 FQNEAQ (reference sequence). DNA for the CDR3: TGTGCCAGCAGCTTGGGACTGGCAAGCTCCTACGAGCAGTACTTC. This translates into CASSLGLASSYEQYF.

The V call is TRBV6-6, the J call TRBJ1-2; TRBD1 matches 7 bases. Trimming took 2 bases from V and 8 from J; bases not matched to a gene: 8. From germline, CDR1 is MNHNY and CDR2 SVGAGI (reference sequence). This CDR3 comprises 14 residues. CDR3 bases: TGTGCCAGCAGTTACCCCCGGGACAGCGGCGGCTACACCTTC. Its translation: CASSYPRDSGGYTF.

This rearrangement joins TRBV7-8 to TRBJ2-5; 9 bases agree with TRBD1. This CDR3 is built from 15 residues. The V and J ends lost 7 bases and 5 bases, in that order; junction bases with no gene match: 11. Germline CDR1 SGHVS, CDR2 FQNEAQ. The CDR3 region has the DNA TGTGCCAGCACCACGGTGGGGACAGGGAGGGAGACCCAGTACTTC. Amino acid sequence: CASTTVGTGRETQYF.

The V gene is TRBV15, the J gene TRBJ1-2, with 7 nucleotides matching TRBD1. CDR1 LNHNV and CDR2 YYDKDF come from the germline V gene (reference sequence). This CDR3 contains 14 residues. With 0 bases clipped from V and 8 bases from J, the junction kept 6 bases outside the gene matches. The CDR3 DNA reads as TGTGCCACCAGCAGAGATTACAGGGGAGAGGGCTACACCTTC. Protein product: CATSRDYRGEGYTF.

The rearrangement links TRBV3-1 (or the pseudogene TRBV3-2) to TRBJ2-2, with D tentatively TRBD1 (6 bases). CDR1 and CDR2 from the germline V gene are LGHDT and YNNKEL (reference sequence). The CDR3 extends over 15 amino acids. V was shortened by 4 bases and J by 0 bases, with 9 bases between the two germline ends. The CDR3, as DNA: TGTGCCAGCAGCCTGGGACATTCGAACACCGGGGAGCTGTTTTTT. Translation: CASSLGHSNTGELFF.

The rearrangement uses TRBV7-3 and TRBJ2-4, with 7 bases aligning to TRBD1. Per germline, CDR1 SGHTA and CDR2 FQGTGA. Trimming cost V 5 bases and J 3 bases; bases outside gene matches: 4. The CDR3 length is 14 residues. CDR3 sequence (DNA): TGTGCCAGCAGCCCGCGGACAGGCAAAAACATTCAGTACTTC. This translates into CASSPRTGKNIQYF.

The CDR3 DNA follows: TGTGCCAGTAGTATAACAGGCGCGAACTATGGCTACACCTTC. The encoded protein is CASSITGANYGYTF. The chain recombines TRBV19 with TRBJ1-2, with D possibly being TRBD1 (5 bases). V was trimmed by 2 bases and J by 2 bases, leaving 9 bases between them. The CDR3 is 14 amino acids. Germline V CDR1 and CDR2: LNHDA, SQIVND (reference sequence).

The chain carries TRBV6-5 and TRBJ2-3, with 7 bases matching TRBD1. V trimming: 6 bases; J trimming: 0 bases; junction bases outside the gene matches: 3. Germline V lookup: CDR1 MNHEY, CDR2 SVGAGI. The length of the CDR3 is 14 residues. CDR3 sequence: CASSRQGSTDTQYF. CDR3 DNA: TGTGCCAGCAGCAGACAGGGTAGCACAGATACGCAGTATTTT.

V usage is TRBV29-1 and J usage is TRBJ2-7; tentative D call: TRBD1 (5 bases). The length of the CDR3 is 15 residues. Between the trimmed V and J ends, which lost 0 bases and 3 bases, there was a span of 15 bases. Germline loops: CDR1 SQVTM, CDR2 ANQGSEA. CDR3: CSVEEPDSRGYEQYF. The CDR3 DNA is TGCAGCGTTGAAGAACCTGACAGTAGGGGCTACGAGCAGTACTTC.

This chain joins TRBV6-2 or TRBV6-3 and TRBJ2-5; possible D gene TRBD2, 5 bases. CDR3 size: 17 residues. V lost 2 bases and J lost 0, with 16 bases in between. Germline CDR1 MNHEY, CDR2 SVGEGT. CDR3 nucleotides: TGTGCCAGCAGTTACACGGGCAGCGGCAAGTACCAAGAGACCCAGTACTTC. Translating it yields CASSYTGSGKYQETQYF.

The rearrangement joins TRBV2 to TRBJ1-5, with TRBD1 matching over 8 bases. This CDR3 is built from 15 residues. The V segment lost 6 bases and the J segment 5 bases; nucleotides outside the gene matches: 9. Germline lookup yields CDR1 SNHLY and CDR2 FYNNEI. CDR3: CASRPDRGGDQPQHF. The CDR3 region has the DNA TGTGCCAGCAGGCCCGACAGGGGAGGGGATCAGCCCCAGCATTTT.

The J gene is TRBJ2-5, the V gene TRBV19; 9 bases line up with TRBD2. The J segment lost 5 bases and the V segment lost 3 bases, leaving 7 bases of the junction unmatched. CDR1 LNHDA and CDR2 SQIVND come from the germline V gene (reference sequence). This CDR3 is built from 15 residues. This CDR3 is CASSMKLAGYETQYF. DNA for the CDR3: TGTGCCAGTAGTATGAAGCTAGCGGGGTACGAGACCCAGTACTTC.

The chain has TRBV7-8 and TRBJ2-1; D remains unclear. The CDR3 is 13 residues long. CDR1 and CDR2 from the germline V gene are SGHVS and FQNEAQ. V lost 8 bases and J lost 3, with 11 bases in between. CDR3 DNA: TGTGCCAGCGACGAGAGGAGCTACAATGAGCAGTTCTTC. The encoded protein is CASDERSYNEQFF.